These 5 T cell receptor beta chains share one sample of origin, sequenced in a study of blood T cell repertoires in COVID-19. Here immunoSEQ multiplex PCR was the method, and the copy in TCRdb shows in-frame clones only, minus some. Counted here are 210,000 or so clones, roughly 90% occurring once; the ten biggest clones make up about 1.9%. The specimen was peripheral blood. The receptors shown here come from a middle-aged man with active or convalescent COVID-19.

This clone was recorded many times. The chain uses TRBV6-4 and TRBJ2-3; 13 bases agree with TRBD2. CDR3 length equals 16 residues. Germline CDR1 reads MRHNA; CDR2 reads SNTAGT. V lost 5 bases, J lost 4 bases, and 6 bases stayed unmatched. DNA for the CDR3: TGTGCCAGCAGTCCCGAGACTAGCGGGGGGCCAGATACGCAGTATTTT. Translation gives CASSPETSGGPDTQYF.

V is TRBV30 and J is TRBJ1-3; D is ambiguous. The V end lost 3 bases, the J end lost 8 bases, and 11 bases lay between the germline ends. The V gene's germline CDR1 is GTSNPN and CDR2 SVGIG (reference sequence). CDR3 length: 12 amino acids. The DNA of the CDR3 is TGTGCCTGGAGCCCGGATGGGCACACCATATATTTT. Translation: CAWSPDGHTIYF.

V usage is TRBV28 and J usage is TRBJ2-7, with 8 bases fitting TRBD1. Trimming removed 3 bases from V and 0 bases from J; junction bases left unmatched: 13. Germline V gene lookup returns CDR1 MDHEN and CDR2 SYDVKM. The CDR3 is made up of 18 amino acids. CDR3 sequence reads: CASSFHDRGPISSYEQYF. CDR3 DNA: TGTGCCAGCAGTTTCCACGACAGGGGTCCCATTAGCTCCTACGAGCAGTACTTC.

This sequence joins TRBV5-1 and TRBJ2-1; possible D gene TRBD2, 6 bases. V lost 5 bases and J lost 0, with 9 bases in between. Germline assignment: CDR1 SGHRS and CDR2 YFSETQ. The CDR3 sequence is 14 residues long. CDR3 in DNA: TGCGCCAGCAGGCAGACTAGCTCCTACAATGAGCAGTTCTTC. Protein: CASRQTSSYNEQFF.

The chain has TRBV2 and TRBJ1-1; weak D call: TRBD1 (5 bases). The germline CDR1 and CDR2 sequences are SNHLY and FYNNEI. The germline V and J ends were trimmed by 7 bases and 10 bases, with 19 bases remaining between them. CDR3 size: 13 residues. The CDR3 nucleotides read TGTGCCAGCACGTGGGGCGACGCGTCTGCAGCTTTCTTT. It specifies CASTWGDASAAFF.